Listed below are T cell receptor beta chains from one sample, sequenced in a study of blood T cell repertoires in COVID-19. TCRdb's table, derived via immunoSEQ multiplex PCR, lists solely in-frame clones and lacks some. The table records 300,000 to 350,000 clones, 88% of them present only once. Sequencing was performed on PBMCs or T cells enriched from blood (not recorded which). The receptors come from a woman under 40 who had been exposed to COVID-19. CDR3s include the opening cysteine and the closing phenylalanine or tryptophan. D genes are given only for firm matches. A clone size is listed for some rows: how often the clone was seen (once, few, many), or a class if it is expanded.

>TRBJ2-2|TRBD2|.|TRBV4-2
CASSQRLAVNTGELFF
TGTGCCAGCAGCCAACGACTAGCGGTAAACACCGGGGAGCTGTTTTTT
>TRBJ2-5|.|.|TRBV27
CASSPRTDQETQYF
TGTGCCAGCAGTCCTAGGACAGATCAAGAGACCCAGTACTTC
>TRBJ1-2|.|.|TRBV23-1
CASSLHMRRTEANYGYTF
TGCGCCAGCAGTCTGCATATGCGCCGGACAGAAGCTAACTATGGCTACACCTTC
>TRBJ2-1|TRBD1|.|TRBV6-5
CASSPGTDYNEQFF
TGTGCCAGCAGTCCCGGGACAGACTACAATGAGCAGTTCTTC
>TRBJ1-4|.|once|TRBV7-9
CASSLTSATNEKLFF
TGTGCCAGCAGCTTAACCAGCGCAACTAATGAAAAACTGTTTTTT
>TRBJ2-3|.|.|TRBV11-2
CASSLFGTDTQYF
TGTGCCAGCAGCTTATTCGGCACAGATACGCAGTATTTT
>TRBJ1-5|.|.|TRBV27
CASSASNSNQPQHF
TGTGCCAGCAGTGCCAGTAATAGCAATCAGCCCCAGCATTTT
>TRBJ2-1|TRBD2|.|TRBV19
CASSPPVAGDHHNEQFF
TGTGCCAGTAGTCCTCCAGTTGCGGGAGACCACCACAATGAGCAGTTCTTC
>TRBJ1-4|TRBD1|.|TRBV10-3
CAISKDRPSTEKLFF
TGTGCCATCAGTAAGGACAGGCCTTCAACTGAAAAACTGTTTTTT
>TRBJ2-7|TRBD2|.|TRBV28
CASSLLAADSYEQYF
TGTGCCAGCAGTTTACTAGCGGCAGACTCCTACGAGCAGTACTTC
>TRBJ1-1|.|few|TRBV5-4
CASSLPRQGNTEAFF
TGTGCCAGCAGCTTGCCGAGGCAGGGGAACACTGAAGCTTTCTTT
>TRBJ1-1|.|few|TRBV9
CASSWQVNTEAFF
TGTGCCAGCAGCTGGCAGGTGAACACTGAAGCTTTCTTT
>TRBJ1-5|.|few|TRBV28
CASSFERVRNQPQHF
TGTGCCAGCAGTTTTGAGAGGGTACGCAATCAGCCCCAGCATTTT
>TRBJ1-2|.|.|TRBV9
CASSARTWGYTF
TGTGCCAGCAGCGCCCGGACTTGGGGCTACACCTTC
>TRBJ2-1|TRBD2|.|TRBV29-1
CSVVLAGLYNEQFF
TGCAGCGTTGTTCTAGCGGGCCTGTACAATGAGCAGTTCTTC
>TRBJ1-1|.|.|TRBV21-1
CASSKSHRGRGAFF
TGTGCCAGCAGCAAATCCCACAGGGGGCGGGGAGCTTTCTTT
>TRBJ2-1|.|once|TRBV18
CASSPGQGIFNEQFF
TGTGCCAGCTCACCCGGGCAGGGAATCTTTAATGAGCAGTTCTTC
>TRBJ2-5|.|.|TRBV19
CASSPTAGARYETQYF
TGTGCCAGTAGCCCGACGGCGGGGGCGCGATATGAGACCCAGTACTTC
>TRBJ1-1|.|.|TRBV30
CAWSLNTEAFF
TGTGCCTGGTCCCTAAACACTGAAGCTTTCTTT
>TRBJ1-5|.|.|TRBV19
CASSEGHRGGNQPQHF
TGTGCCAGTAGTGAGGGACACCGAGGCGGCAATCAGCCCCAGCATTTT
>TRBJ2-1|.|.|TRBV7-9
CASTVATIYNEQFF
TGTGCCAGCACGGTAGCGACTATTTACAATGAGCAGTTCTTC
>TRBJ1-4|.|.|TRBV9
CASSATGSNEKLFF
TGTGCCAGCAGCGCCACAGGGTCGAATGAAAAACTGTTTTTT
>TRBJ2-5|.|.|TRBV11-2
CASSLGRQETQYF
TGTGCCAGCAGCTTGGGCAGACAAGAGACCCAGTACTTC
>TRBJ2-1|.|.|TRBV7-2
CASSFDHSYNEQFF
TGTGCCAGCAGCTTTGACCACAGCTACAATGAGCAGTTCTTC
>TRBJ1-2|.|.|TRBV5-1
CASSPRRGGYTF
TGCGCCAGCAGCCCGCGGAGGGGTGGCTACACCTTC
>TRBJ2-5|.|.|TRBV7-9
CASSLPLATQETQYF
TGTGCCAGCAGCTTACCCCTAGCGACCCAAGAGACCCAGTACTTC
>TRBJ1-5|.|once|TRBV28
CAGKRKIAGPQHF
TGTGCCGGAAAAAGGAAGATCGCGGGGCCCCAGCATTTT
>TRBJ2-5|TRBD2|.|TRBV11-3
CASSKGLAGGGETQYF
TGTGCCAGCAGCAAGGGACTAGCGGGAGGGGGAGAGACCCAGTACTTC
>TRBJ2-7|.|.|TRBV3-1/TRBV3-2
CASSQGGPPYEQYF
TGTGCCAGCAGCCAAGGGGGGCCACCCTACGAGCAGTACTTC
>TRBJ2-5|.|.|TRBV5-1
CASSLGTGGQETQYF
TGCGCCAGCAGCTTGGGTACCGGCGGGCAAGAGACCCAGTACTTC
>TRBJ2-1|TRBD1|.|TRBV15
CATSPDLDRREQFF
TGTGCCACCAGCCCAGACTTGGACAGGCGGGAGCAGTTCTTC
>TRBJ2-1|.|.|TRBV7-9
CASREMSRAKSSYNEQFF
TGTGCCAGCAGAGAGATGTCCCGTGCAAAGAGCTCCTACAATGAGCAGTTCTTC
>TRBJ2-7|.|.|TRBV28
CASSYSGQSYEQYF
TGTGCCAGCAGTTACTCGGGACAATCCTACGAGCAGTACTTC
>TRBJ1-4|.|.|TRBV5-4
CASSLDGGGEKLFF
TGTGCCAGCAGCTTGGATGGGGGGGGTGAAAAACTGTTTTTT
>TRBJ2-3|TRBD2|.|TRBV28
CASSSNIAGGRTDTQYF
TGTGCCAGCAGTTCAAATATAGCGGGAGGGAGGACAGATACGCAGTATTTT
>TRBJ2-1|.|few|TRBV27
CASSGLSYNEQFF
TGTGCCAGCTCAGGACTAAGCTACAATGAGCAGTTCTTC
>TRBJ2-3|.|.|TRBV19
CASSLATVDTQYF
TGTGCCAGTAGTCTCGCAACGGTAGATACGCAGTATTTT
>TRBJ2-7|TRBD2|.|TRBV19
CASRTGLAGSYEQYF
TGTGCCAGTAGGACGGGTCTAGCGGGCTCCTACGAGCAGTACTTC
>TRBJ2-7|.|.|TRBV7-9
CASSLGTGGEGQYF
TGTGCCAGCAGCTTAGGTACAGGTGGGGAAGGGCAGTACTTC
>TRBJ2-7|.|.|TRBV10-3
CAISDGGNYEQYF
TGTGCCATCAGTGACGGGGGAAACTACGAGCAGTACTTC
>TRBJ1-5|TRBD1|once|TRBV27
CASSSDRGNQPQHF
TGTGCCAGCAGCAGCGACAGGGGCAATCAGCCCCAGCATTTT
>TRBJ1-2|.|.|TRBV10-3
CASTWRDNYGYTF
TGTGCCAGCACTTGGAGGGATAATTATGGCTACACCTTC
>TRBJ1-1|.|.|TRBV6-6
CASSYGPGHRNTEAFF
TGTGCCAGCAGTTACGGTCCGGGACACAGGAACACTGAAGCTTTCTTT
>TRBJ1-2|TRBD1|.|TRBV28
CASSLQGAHYGYTF
TGTGCCAGCAGCCTACAGGGGGCACACTATGGCTACACCTTC
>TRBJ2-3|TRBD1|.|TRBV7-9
CASSPRQGITDTQYF
TGTGCCAGCAGCCCCAGACAGGGGATCACAGATACGCAGTATTTT
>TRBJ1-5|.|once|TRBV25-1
CASSGDRFGQPQHF
TGTGCCAGCAGTGGAGACAGGTTTGGTCAGCCCCAGCATTTT
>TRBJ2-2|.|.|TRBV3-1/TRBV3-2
CASSQRQRYTGELFF
TGTGCCAGCAGCCAAAGACAGAGATACACCGGGGAGCTGTTTTTT
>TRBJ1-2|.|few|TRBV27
CASRLRGVGGYTF
TGTGCCAGCCGTCTTCGCGGGGTGGGTGGCTACACCTTC
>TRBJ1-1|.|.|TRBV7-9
CASSDGRFYTEAFF
TGTGCCAGCAGCGATGGGAGGTTTTACACTGAAGCTTTCTTT
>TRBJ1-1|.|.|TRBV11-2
CASSLEGSANTEAFF
TGTGCCAGCAGCTTAGAGGGCAGTGCGAACACTGAAGCTTTCTTT
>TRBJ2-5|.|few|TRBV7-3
CASSPSSVPQETQYF
TGTGCCAGCAGCCCCTCTAGCGTTCCTCAAGAGACCCAGTACTTC
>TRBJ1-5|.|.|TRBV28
CASSLPHQPQHF
TGTGCCAGCAGCCTTCCCCATCAGCCCCAGCATTTT
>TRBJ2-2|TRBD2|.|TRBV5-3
CARSSGTSGRAGAGELFF
TGTGCCAGAAGCTCGGGGACTAGCGGGAGGGCCGGGGCCGGGGAGCTGTTTTTT
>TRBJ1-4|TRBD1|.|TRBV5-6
CASSWGQGQGNEKLFF
TGTGCCAGCAGCTGGGGGCAGGGACAGGGGAATGAAAAACTGTTTTTT
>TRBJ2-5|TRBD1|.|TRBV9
CASSGRDRVGETQYF
TGTGCCAGCAGCGGCCGGGACAGGGTCGGAGAGACCCAGTACTTC
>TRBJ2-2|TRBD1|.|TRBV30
CAWSVQGVDTGELFF
TGTGCCTGGAGTGTTCAGGGGGTGGACACCGGGGAGCTGTTTTTT
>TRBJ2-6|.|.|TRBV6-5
CASSYEGSGANVLTF
TGTGCCAGCAGTTACGAGGGCTCTGGGGCCAACGTCCTGACTTTC